The 29 T cell receptor beta chains reported below all come from one sample, sequenced in a study of OX40 agonist ivuxolimab in advanced cancers. Assay: immunoSEQ multiplex PCR; the TCRdb copy retains only in-frame clones and omits some. The repertoire includes over 60,000 clones, around 89% of them detected once, and under 1% sits in the top ten. The specimen comprised CD4+ or CD8+ T cells sorted from blood, sampled in a trial of the OX40 agonist ivuxolimab. These receptors were obtained from an adult with an advanced solid tumor such as melanoma, head and neck, liver or kidney cancer.

The count of this clone is one. CDR3 sequence (DNA): TGTGCCAGCAGTTACTCGGGGCAGGGGAACACTGAAGCTTTCTTT. Translating gives CASSYSGQGNTEAFF. This chain connects TRBV6-5 to TRBJ1-1, with TRBD1 as a possible D gene (5 bases). Trimming took off 0 bases at V and 1 base at J, with 9 bases between the two ends. The CDR3 spans 15 residues. Germline lookup yields CDR1 MNHEY and CDR2 SVGAGI.

This chain joins TRBV9 and TRBJ1-3; D gene ambiguous. V was cut by 3 bases and J by 0 bases, with 7 bases left in between. This CDR3 has 14 amino acids. Germline V gives CDR1 SGDLS, CDR2 YYNGEE. The CDR3 bases are TGTGCCAGCAGCGGGACGGTCTCTGGAAACACCATATATTTT. It translates to CASSGTVSGNTIYF. Full variable domain (rest looked up from reference TRBV9 and TRBJ1-3): DSGVTQTPKHLITATGQRVTLRCSPRSGDLSVYWYQQSLDQGLQFLIQYYNGEERAKGNILERFSAQQFPDLHSELNLSSLELGDSALYFCASSGTVSGNTIYFGEGSWLTVV.

The chain uses TRBV6-1 and TRBJ1-4; D might be TRBD1 (6 bases). Germline V gene data show CDR1 as MNHNS and CDR2 as SASEGT. CDR3 length: 14 amino acids. V dropped 2 bases and J dropped 5 bases, with 9 bases sitting between them. In DNA, the CDR3 is TGTGCCAGCAGTGAACAGGGGATGAATGAAAAACTGTTTTTT. Protein: CASSEQGMNEKLFF.

The chain couples TRBV11-2 to TRBJ1-5; D not resolved. This CDR3 spans 13 amino acids. CDR1 and CDR2 from the germline V gene are SGHAT and FQNNGV. The V gene lost 6 bases and the J gene lost 3 bases, with 9 bases spanning the gap. CDR3 sequence: CASREQPNQPQHF. CDR3 bases: TGTGCCAGCAGAGAACAGCCCAATCAGCCCCAGCATTTT.

The rearrangement uses TRBV27 and TRBJ1-5; maybe TRBD1 (5 bases). CDR3 size: 15 residues. CDR1 and CDR2 (germline): MNHEY, SMNVEV (reference sequence). V was shortened by 0 bases and J by 3 bases, with 9 bases between the two germline ends. In nucleotides, the CDR3 is TGTGCCAGCAGTTTATCGGGGCAGAACAATCAGCCCCAGCATTTT. It encodes CASSLSGQNNQPQHF.

The chain is built from TRBV5-1 and TRBJ1-4, with D unclear. V gave up 2 bases and J gave up 6 bases, with 17 bases separating them. CDR1 is SGHRS, CDR2 YFSETQ, per germline. CDR3 length: 16 amino acids. CDR3 amino acids: CASSFGGNNHHEKLFF. In DNA form, the CDR3 reads TGCGCCAGCAGCTTTGGCGGGAACAACCACCATGAAAAACTGTTTTTT.

About this clone: Its ends do not fully match the called genes, so a read error is possible. V is TRBV6-6 and J is TRBJ2-7; D is tentatively TRBD1 or TRBD2 (6 bases each). The CDR3 loop spans 15 amino acids. Germline assignment: CDR1 MNHNY and CDR2 SVGAGI (reference sequence). The CDR3 reads CAISDGGGYNYEQYF. The CDR3, as DNA: TGTGCCATCAGTGACGGAGGGGGGTACAACTACGAGCAGTACTTC.

The gene calls are TRBV2 and TRBJ1-4; TRBD1 is a possible D gene (5 bases). Between the trimmed V and J ends, which lost 3 bases and 8 bases, there was a span of 10 bases. The CDR3 is made up of 13 amino acids. Germline V CDR1 and CDR2: SNHLY, FYNNEI. The CDR3 reads CASSERRGEKLFF. The CDR3 nucleotides read TGTGCCAGCAGTGAGAGGCGGGGGGAAAAACTGTTTTTT. Combining the CDR3 with reference TRBV2 and TRBJ1-4 gives the whole variable domain EPEVTQTPSHQVTQMGQEVILRCVPISNHLYFYWYRQILGQKVEFLVSFYNNEISEKSEIFDDQFSVERPDGSNFTLKIRSTKLEDSAMYFCASSERRGEKLFFGSGTQLSVL.

The chain recombines TRBV7-9 with TRBJ2-7, with 9 bases fitting TRBD1. The CDR3 is 14 amino acids. The junction had 4 bases not matched to a gene; V was cut back by 5 bases and J by 2 bases. Germline V gene data show CDR1 as SEHNR and CDR2 as FQNEAQ (reference sequence). The CDR3 loop is CASSIGQGPYEQYF. The CDR3 DNA follows: TGTGCCAGCAGCATCGGACAGGGGCCCTACGAGCAGTACTTC.

The CDR3 protein is CASSDRRREGTNEKLFF. The DNA for the CDR3 is TGTGCCAGCAGTGACCGTCGGAGGGAGGGGACTAATGAAAAACTGTTTTTT. The chain recombines TRBV6-1 with TRBJ1-4; tentative D call: TRBD1 (5 bases). This CDR3 contains 17 residues. Germline V CDR1 and CDR2: MNHNS, SASEGT. The V gene lost 3 bases and the J gene lost 2 bases, with 16 bases spanning the gap.

The chain has TRBV18 and TRBJ2-1; TRBD2 agrees at 12 bases. After removal of 4 bases from V and 8 bases from J, the junction contained 6 bases not matched to a gene. The CDR3 covers 15 residues. Per the germline V gene, CDR1 is KGHSH and CDR2 is LQKENI. The CDR3 DNA reads as TGTGCCAGCTCACGGGGACTAGCGGGTTCGGATGAGCAGTTCTTC. Its translation: CASSRGLAGSDEQFF.

The chain combines TRBV19 with TRBJ1-5; 7 nucleotides match TRBD1. Germline V gives CDR1 LNHDA, CDR2 SQIVND (reference sequence). V trimming: 10 bases; J trimming: 4 bases; junction bases outside the gene matches: 7. This CDR3 region has 13 residues. This chain's CDR3 is CATSDRVNQPQHF. The CDR3 DNA reads as TGTGCCACCAGTGACAGGGTTAATCAGCCCCAGCATTTT.

V is TRBV5-6 and J is TRBJ2-1; 10 bases align to TRBD1. Trimming took 0 bases from V and 5 from J; bases not matched to a gene: 2. Germline CDR1 reads SGHDT; CDR2 reads YYEEEE. The CDR3 length is 15 residues. The CDR3 protein is CASSLGQGANNEQFF. Written as DNA, the CDR3 is TGTGCCAGCAGCTTGGGACAGGGGGCTAACAATGAGCAGTTCTTC.

The chain joins TRBV10-1 to TRBJ2-3; maybe TRBD1 (6 bases). Per germline, CDR1 WNHNN and CDR2 SYGVQD (reference sequence). This CDR3 has 14 amino acids. V was trimmed by 4 bases and J by 0 bases, leaving 8 bases between them. The CDR3 loop is CASSGGGSTDTQYF. The CDR3 DNA reads as TGCGCCAGCAGTGGTGGGGGCAGCACAGATACGCAGTATTTT.

V gene TRBV29-1 combines with J gene TRBJ1-2; unclear D gene. Germline V gene lookup returns CDR1 SQVTM and CDR2 ANQGSEA. This CDR3 has 13 amino acids. V dropped 5 bases and J dropped 3 bases, with 13 bases sitting between them. The CDR3 DNA is TGCAGCGTTAGGGTCGCCGGATACTATGGCTACACCTTC. It translates to CSVRVAGYYGYTF.

Concerning this clone itself: A junction end diverges from the germline sequence, so it may reflect a read error. The chain has TRBV7-9 and TRBJ1-4, with TRBD1 identical over 7 bases. Per germline, CDR1 SEHNR and CDR2 FQNEAQ (reference sequence). CDR3 size: 13 residues. The CDR3 DNA follows: TGTGCCGGCAGCTTAGGGGAGACAGGGATTCTGTTTTTT. As protein: CAGSLGETGILFF.

The chain carries TRBV7-2 and TRBJ2-1; D perhaps matches TRBD1 (6 bases). Germline V gene data show CDR1 as SGHTA and CDR2 as FQGNSA. CDR3 length: 15 residues. V lost 5 bases and J 5 bases, leaving 16 bases between the germline ends. The CDR3 protein is CASSLSGAFHNEQFF. The CDR3 DNA reads as TGTGCCAGCAGCCTCTCAGGGGCCTTCCACAATGAGCAGTTCTTC.

The V gene is TRBV10-3, the J gene TRBJ2-1, with 10 bases that match TRBD2. Germline V CDR1 and CDR2: ENHRY, SYGVKD. CDR3 length equals 18 residues. Unmatched junction bases numbered 5, after V lost 0 bases and J lost 0 bases. The CDR3 sequence is CAISESSGLAASYNEQFF. The CDR3 DNA follows: TGTGCCATCAGTGAGTCGAGCGGACTAGCGGCCTCCTACAATGAGCAGTTCTTC.

This clone has a single count. This chain uses TRBV5-4 with TRBJ2-5; 8 nucleotides agree with TRBD2. The CDR3 is 15 residues long. With 0 bases clipped from V and 4 bases from J, the junction kept 5 bases outside the gene matches. Germline V gene sequence: CDR1 SGHNT, CDR2 YYREEE (reference sequence). CDR3 DNA: TGTGCCAGCAGCTTGGAGGGACTAGGGCCAGAGACCCAGTACTTC. Translation: CASSLEGLGPETQYF. Full variable domain (rest looked up from reference TRBV5-4 and TRBJ2-5): ETGVTQSPTHLIKTRGQQVTLRCSSQSGHNTVSWYQQALGQGPQFIFQYYREEENGRGNFPPRFSGLQFPNYSSELNVNALELDDSALYLCASSLEGLGPETQYFGPGTRLLVL.

The V and J genes are TRBV7-3 and TRBJ2-1, with TRBD2 matching over 9 bases. Germline loops: CDR1 SGHTA, CDR2 FQGTGA. CDR3 size: 15 residues. V shed 5 bases and J 5 bases; nucleotides not matched to a gene: 7. This CDR3 is CASSPAGGLNNEQFF. CDR3 nucleotides: TGTGCCAGCAGCCCTGCGGGGGGGTTGAACAATGAGCAGTTCTTC. The full variable domain, in which reference TRBV7-3 and TRBJ2-1 provide the parts outside the CDR3, is GAGVSQTPSNKVTEKGKYVELRCDPISGHTALYWYRQSLGQGPEFLIYFQGTGAADDSGLPNDRFFAVRPEGSVSTLKIQRTERGDSAVYLCASSPAGGLNNEQFFGPGTRLTVL.

V gene TRBV6-1 combines with J gene TRBJ1-2, with D unresolved. This CDR3 comprises 13 residues. CDR1 and CDR2 from the germline V gene are MNHNS and SASEGT. Trimming removed 4 bases from V and 8 bases from J, with 14 bases in between. The CDR3 here is CASSAGPAGGYTF. As DNA, the CDR3 is TGTGCCAGCAGTGCGGGCCCCGCGGGCGGCTACACCTTC.

The chain is built from TRBV19 and TRBJ1-6; 7 positions match TRBD1. The CDR3 is made up of 15 amino acids. With V trimmed by 6 bases and J by 7 bases, 9 bases remained unmatched. Germline CDR1 and CDR2: LNHDA and SQIVND (reference sequence). CDR3: CASRPPGQTNSPLHF. The CDR3 DNA reads as TGTGCCAGTAGGCCCCCGGGACAGACGAATTCACCCCTCCACTTT.

The rearrangement links TRBV29-1 to TRBJ1-2; 12 nucleotides line up with TRBD1. CDR1 is SQVTM, CDR2 ANQGSEA, per germline. V lost 7 bases to trimming and J lost 5 bases; unmatched junction nucleotides: 11. This CDR3 has 15 amino acids. The CDR3 DNA reads as TGCAGCGGAACCGGGACAGGGGGCTTCGGGTATGGCTACACCTTC. As protein: CSGTGTGGFGYGYTF.

V is TRBV7-8 and J is TRBJ2-5; D unclear. V lost 1 base and J lost 10, with 19 bases in between. This CDR3 contains 15 residues. Germline assignment: CDR1 SGHVS and CDR2 FQNEAQ. CDR3 in DNA: TGTGCCAGCAGCTTAGATGAGAACCACCTGAGGAACCAGTACTTC. Its protein product is CASSLDENHLRNQYF.

The chain combines TRBV19 with TRBJ2-7; 13 positions match TRBD2. V lost 4 bases to trimming and J lost 7 bases; unmatched junction nucleotides: 10. The CDR3 contains 16 residues. The germline gives CDR1 LNHDA, CDR2 SQIVND (reference sequence). CDR3 DNA: TGTGCCAGTAGTAGCGCTGGACTAGCGGGAGTGAGGGAGCAGTACTTC. It encodes CASSSAGLAGVREQYF.

This chain uses TRBV18 with TRBJ1-4; 9 bases agree with TRBD1. V shed 6 bases and J 2 bases; nucleotides not matched to a gene: 10. This CDR3 comprises 17 residues. CDR1 KGHSH and CDR2 LQKENI come from the germline V gene. The CDR3 loop is CASSLGTGFGTNEKLFF. For the CDR3, the DNA is TGTGCCAGCTCTCTCGGGACAGGGTTTGGCACTAATGAAAAACTGTTTTTT.

The chain combines TRBV15 with TRBJ2-7; the match to TRBD1 covers 9 bases. V was clipped by 5 bases and J by 3 bases; unmatched bases: 5. This CDR3 spans 14 amino acids. Germline CDR1 is LNHNV and CDR2 is YYDKDF (reference sequence). CDR3 loop: CATSQGTGNYEQYF. For the CDR3, the DNA is TGTGCCACCAGCCAAGGGACAGGGAACTACGAGCAGTACTTC.

The CDR3 reads CASSQDRLGVGVGLATNEKLFF. In DNA form, the CDR3 reads TGCGCCAGCAGCCAAGATCGCTTGGGAGTGGGGGTTGGTCTAGCAACTAATGAAAAACTGTTTTTT. This sequence joins TRBV4-1 and TRBJ1-4; D is possibly TRBD1 (5 bases). V was pared by 0 bases and J by 0 bases, with 26 bases between. CDR3 length equals 22 residues. CDR1 and CDR2 (germline): MGHRA, YSYEKL.

As regards this clone: The same CDR3 arises from other DNA sequences in this sample as well. The chain recombines TRBV6-5 with TRBJ2-7, with 10 bases matching TRBD1. The germline V gene has CDR1 MNHEY and CDR2 SVGAGI. J was trimmed by 3 bases and V by 0 bases; bases with no gene match: 2. CDR3 length: 15 residues. In DNA form, the CDR3 reads TGTGCCAGCAGTTACTCTGGGACAGGGGACTACGAGCAGTACTTC. Its protein is CASSYSGTGDYEQYF.